This T cell receptor (beta chain) originates from a study of T cell changes during pregnancy in multiple sclerosis. The CDR3 is 17 amino acids. CDR1 is SGHAT and CDR2 is FQNNGV in the germline V gene. Trimming removed 5 bases from V and 9 bases from J, with 27 bases in between. Sequencing was performed with immunoSEQ multiplex PCR; in TCRdb, only in-frame clones are kept and a portion is missing. In the table there are 65,000 to 70,000 clones, around 90% of which are singletons. The genes are TRBV11-2 and TRBJ2-3, with a possible D match to TRBD2 (5 bases). The origin of this receptor is a female donor with multiple sclerosis, enrolled in a pregnancy study. The material was peripheral blood, obtained in the first trimester of pregnancy. The CDR3 region has the DNA TGTGCCAGCAGCCCGGTGATGGGGTCCCCCCACCCGGGGACGCAGTATTTT. Translation gives CASSPVMGSPHPGTQYF.